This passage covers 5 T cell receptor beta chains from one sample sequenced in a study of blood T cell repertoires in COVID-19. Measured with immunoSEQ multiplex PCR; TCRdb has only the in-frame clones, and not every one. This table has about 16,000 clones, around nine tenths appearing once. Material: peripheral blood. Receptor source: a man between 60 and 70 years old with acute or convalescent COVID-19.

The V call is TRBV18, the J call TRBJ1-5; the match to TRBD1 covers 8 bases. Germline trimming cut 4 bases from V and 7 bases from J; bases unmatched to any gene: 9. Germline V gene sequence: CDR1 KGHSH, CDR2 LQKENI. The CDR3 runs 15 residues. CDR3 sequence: CASSLNQGAGQPQHF. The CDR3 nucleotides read TGTGCCAGCTCACTCAATCAGGGGGCCGGACAGCCCCAGCATTTT. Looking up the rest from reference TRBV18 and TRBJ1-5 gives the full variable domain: NAGVMQNPRHLVRRRGQEARLRCSPMKGHSHVYWYRQLPEEGLKFMVYLQKENIIDESGMPKERFSAEFPKEGPSILRIQQVVRGDSAAYFCASSLNQGAGQPQHFGDGTRLSIL.

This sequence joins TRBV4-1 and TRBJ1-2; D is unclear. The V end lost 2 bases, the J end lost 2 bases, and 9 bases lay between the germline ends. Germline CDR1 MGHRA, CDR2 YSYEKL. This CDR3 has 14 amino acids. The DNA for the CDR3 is TGCGCCAGCAGCCAAAACAGCTTGAACTATGGCTACACCTTC. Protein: CASSQNSLNYGYTF.

The CDR3 protein is CASSLSLDTENQPQHF. In nucleotides, the CDR3 is TGTGCCAGCAGCTTGTCCCTGGACACAGAAAATCAGCCCCAGCATTTT. V gene TRBV5-6 combines with J gene TRBJ1-5, with D possibly TRBD1 on 5 matching bases. The CDR3 runs to 16 residues. Trimming took off 1 base at V and 4 bases at J, with 15 bases between the two ends. The germline V gene encodes CDR1 SGHDT and CDR2 YYEEEE.

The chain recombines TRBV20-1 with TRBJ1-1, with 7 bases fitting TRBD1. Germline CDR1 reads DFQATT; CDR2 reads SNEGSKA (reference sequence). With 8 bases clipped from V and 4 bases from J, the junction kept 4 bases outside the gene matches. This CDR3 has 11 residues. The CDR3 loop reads CSPGTATEAFF. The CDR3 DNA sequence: TGCAGTCCAGGGACAGCCACTGAAGCTTTCTTT.

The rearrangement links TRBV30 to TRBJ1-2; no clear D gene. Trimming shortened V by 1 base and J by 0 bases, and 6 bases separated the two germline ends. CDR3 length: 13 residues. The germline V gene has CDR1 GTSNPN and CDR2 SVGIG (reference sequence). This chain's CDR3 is CAWSGTTNYGYTF. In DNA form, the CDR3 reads TGTGCCTGGAGTGGGACTACTAACTATGGCTACACCTTC.